Presented here are 23 T cell receptor beta chains from one specimen sequenced in a study of T cells expressing NK-cell markers. Reanalyzing the 5' RACE reads, TCRdb keeps one entry per CDR3 protein, without DNA. With around 550,000 distinct CDR3 sequences in the sample, the ten largest clones hold under 4.5%. The sample comprised blood T cells: a sorted CD56 or NKG2C T cell subset, CD4+ or CD8+ T cells, or bulk PBMC T cells (not recorded which). These receptors originate from a man between 18 and 35 years old in good health.

V usage is TRBV12-5 and J usage is TRBJ2-5. Germline V gives CDR1 LGHNT, CDR2 FRNRAP. This CDR3 spans 15 amino acids. The CDR3 here is CASGSIAGTLGTQYF.

J is TRBJ1-4 and V is TRBV20-1. The CDR3 loop spans 13 amino acids. Germline loops: CDR1 DFQATT, CDR2 SNEGSKA (reference sequence). The CDR3 loop reads CSASPLNPGQLFF.

The chain uses TRBV27 and TRBJ1-3; TCRdb reports TRBD1, a call that lacks DNA to check it against. This CDR3 spans 17 amino acids. Germline loops: CDR1 MNHEY, CDR2 SMNVEV (reference sequence). CDR3 loop: CASSSSDRGQFGNTIYF.

This rearrangement joins TRBV27 to TRBJ2-1; TCRdb gives TRBD2 as the D gene, but with no DNA this cannot be confirmed. Germline CDR1 is MNHEY and CDR2 is SMNVEV (reference sequence). The CDR3 runs 14 residues. CDR3 residues: CASSGASPYNEQFF.

The CDR3 region is CASSYGRDRAFIQYF. This sequence joins TRBV6-5 and TRBJ2-4; as DNA is missing, the TRBD1 call by TCRdb cannot be tested. Germline CDR1 reads MNHEY; CDR2 reads SVGAGI. This CDR3 has 15 residues.

This chain links TRBV30 with TRBJ2-2. Looked up from germline, CDR1 is GTSNPN and CDR2 is SVGIG (reference sequence). CDR3 length equals 12 residues. The CDR3 region is CAWAGITGELFF.

This CDR3 is CASSRGPGLAKNIQYF. The rearrangement links TRBV12-3 or TRBV12-4 to TRBJ2-4. This CDR3 is 16 amino acids long.

The chain couples TRBV2 to TRBJ2-2; TCRdb's D call of TRBD2 is untestable without DNA. CDR1 and CDR2 (germline): SNHLY, FYNNEI. The CDR3 is 18 amino acids. The CDR3 loop reads CASSEFLAWRANTGELFF.

The chain couples TRBV5-1 to TRBJ1-6. There are 15 residues in the CDR3. Germline V lookup: CDR1 SGHRS, CDR2 YFSETQ. Here the CDR3 reads CASSRRTGGGSPLHF.

The chain recombines TRBV28 with TRBJ1-4; TCRdb lists TRBD1, though no DNA is available to test this call. The CDR3 has 15 amino acids. The germline gives CDR1 MDHEN, CDR2 SYDVKM. CDR3 protein: CASSLLDRGREKLFF.

The chain couples TRBV12-3 or TRBV12-4 to TRBJ2-1; TCRdb outputs TRBD2, but without DNA this stays unchecked. The CDR3 is 16 amino acids. The CDR3 is CASSFSGRASTDEQFF.

This sequence joins TRBV6-1 and TRBJ2-1; TCRdb proposes TRBD2, but this gene call is untestable without DNA. The CDR3 is made up of 13 amino acids. CDR1 and CDR2 (germline): MNHNS, SASEGT. The CDR3 loop reads CASTSGRVGEQFF.

The J gene is TRBJ1-4, the V gene TRBV6-5; the TRBD1 assignment by TCRdb is unverifiable without DNA. The CDR3 contains 14 residues. Germline loops: CDR1 MNHEY, CDR2 SVGAGI. CDR3: CASSSRGGRVKLFF.

The rearrangement uses TRBV12-3 or TRBV12-4 and TRBJ1-2; TCRdb names TRBD1, which stays unverified in the absence of DNA. The CDR3 is made up of 16 amino acids. The CDR3 region is CASSKTGGGGGYGYTF.

The V gene is TRBV5-1, the J gene TRBJ1-4; TCRdb proposes TRBD1, but this gene call is untestable without DNA. CDR1 and CDR2 (germline): SGHRS, YFSETQ. The CDR3 loop spans 15 amino acids. The CDR3 reads CASSPATGGNEKLFF.

This chain uses TRBV12-3 or TRBV12-4 with TRBJ1-2; TCRdb proposes TRBD1, but this gene call is untestable without DNA. There are 16 residues in the CDR3. Here the CDR3 reads CASSSRTGRANYGYTF.

V and J are TRBV28 and TRBJ2-5; the TCRdb D gene call, TRBD2, has no DNA to confirm it. Germline V gene lookup returns CDR1 MDHEN and CDR2 SYDVKM. The CDR3 covers 14 residues. CDR3 in amino acids: CASSGGGLGETQYF.

V and J are TRBV6-1 and TRBJ2-6. This CDR3 is built from 13 residues. Per germline, CDR1 MNHNS and CDR2 SASEGT. The chain's CDR3 is CASRAGGANVLTF.

The chain is built from TRBV5-1 and TRBJ2-7; TCRdb proposes TRBD2, but this gene call is untestable without DNA. Germline assignment: CDR1 SGHRS and CDR2 YFSETQ. There are 14 residues in the CDR3. CDR3 protein: CASSRGGTLGEQYF.

The chain employs TRBV27 and TRBJ2-1; with no DNA, the TCRdb D assignment of TRBD1 cannot be verified. The length of the CDR3 is 16 residues. CDR1 and CDR2 from the germline V gene are MNHEY and SMNVEV (reference sequence). The CDR3: CASRSNPGTAYNEQFF.

This chain links TRBV12-3 or TRBV12-4 with TRBJ2-6. The CDR3 spans 15 residues. This CDR3 is CASPVSDSGANVLTF.

This chain links TRBV9 with TRBJ1-1. This CDR3 comprises 14 residues. The V gene's germline CDR1 is SGDLS and CDR2 YYNGEE. The CDR3 loop is CASSVDAGNTEAFF.

The V and J genes are TRBV9 and TRBJ2-7; the D gene TCRdb calls, TRBD2, cannot be checked with no DNA. Germline V CDR1 and CDR2: SGDLS, YYNGEE. The CDR3 loop spans 15 amino acids. The chain's CDR3 is CASSPRSGHSYEQYF.